This entry is about one T cell receptor beta chain. The sample originates from a study of TIL therapy for anti-PD-1-resistant metastatic lung cancer. Germline V CDR1 and CDR2: MNHEY, SVGAGI. This CDR3 is 14 amino acids long. The V end lost 5 bases, the J end lost 1 base, and 11 bases lay between the germline ends. Sequencing used immunoSEQ v3. The method was immunoSEQ multiplex PCR; TCRdb's version includes in-frame clones alone and lacks a portion of them. The sample carries roughly 57,000 clones, roughly 77% recorded once. Time point specified: pre-treatment sample, taken before nivolumab and TIL therapy.

The sequence came from a person aged 25-85 years with non-small cell lung cancer. The rearrangement uses TRBV6-5 and TRBJ1-2; D is unresolved. Sample: blood, taken at baseline. The CDR3 reads CASSQNTVNYGYTF. DNA for the CDR3: TGTGCCAGCAGTCAAAACACAGTTAACTATGGCTACACCTTC.